The sequence of this T cell receptor beta chain was determined in a study of PD-L1 blockade in urothelial cancer (dated by TCRdb to the late 2010s). Background on the whole study: All patients started therapy around 2014 and received atezolizumab 1,200 mg intravenously every 3 weeks. Blood samples yielded a median of around 150,000 T cells and more than 80,000 unique TCRs, with median clonality approximately 0.08. Patients had an ECOG performance status of 0 or 1 and had received between 0 and 3 prior chemotherapy regimens. Approximately 30 patients had pretreatment blood TCR-seq, some 25 had at least one posttreatment blood collection, and some 25 had tumor TCR-seq. An exploratory multi-omic analysis was conducted of the somatic, immune and clinical correlates of response to PD-L1 blockade with atezolizumab in urothelial cancer. Eight or nine patients reached durable clinical benefit, while 20 patients did not. Blood samples were analyzed 3 weeks after the start of treatment (second dose) and 6 weeks after the start of treatment. Whole exome sequencing and RNA sequencing of pretreatment tumors were performed alongside TCR sequencing in the same patients. Durable clinical benefit was defined as a progression-free survival longer than 6 months, and TCR features were additionally tested against progression-free survival and overall survival. Pretreatment tumor samples, along with matched peripheral blood serially collected before and after atezolizumab treatment, were subjected to TCR sequencing. About 85% of the roughly 29 patients were identified as males with urothelial cancer of bladder origin, and a prior smoking history was reported by 18 of 29 patients.

A cohort of 25 to 30 patients with locally advanced or metastatic urothelial carcinoma, treated at Memorial Sloan Kettering on a trial protocol, was included. Peripheral blood mononuclear cells were collected pretreatment and during treatment, with between 1 and 8 total time points per patient. The Qiagen DNeasy Blood extraction kit was used to purify genomic DNA from total PBMCs and from tumor samples. Collected pretreatment and during treatment, PBMCs were isolated and stored as previously described. Inclusive of the bounding cysteine and phenylalanine, the CDR3 is 16 residues long. The CDR3 DNA has 48 bases and is translated from base 1. Trimming accounts for 3 bases at V and 0 bases at J, while the number of junction bases matched to no gene is 4. CDR1 LNHDA and CDR2 SQIVND were looked up in the germline V gene (reference sequence). This clone occurred once. There is no known antigen for this receptor. No base quality information exists; no much larger clone differs at one position.

What the research found in general, with its limitations: A pretreatment peripheral blood TCR clonality below the median was linked to improved progression-free and overall survival. Patients with durable benefit showed greater expansion of tumor-associated TCR clones in peripheral blood 3 weeks after starting treatment (n of about 22, p = 0.022). Because the sample size was small (n of about 30) and many of the analyses were exploratory, the results are meant to be hypothesis-generating.

Synthetic TCR analog templates were spiked into each PCR so that absolute template abundance could be estimated from read counts. The immunoSEQ assay used bias-controlled V and J gene primers to amplify TCRbeta CDR3 regions from genomic DNA. Rearranged TCRbeta segments were sequenced at approximately 20X coverage. The original pipeline was this. Sequencing errors were corrected by clustering and CDR3s were annotated against IMGT to assign V, D and J genes. Downstream analyses used only productive TCRbeta rearrangements and left out out-of-frame or stop-codon sequences. To compute clonality, Shannon entropy was normalized by the log of the number of unique productive sequences and then subtracted from one. Fisher's exact test with Benjamini-Hochberg correction, at a threshold of adjusted p below 0.01, was used to find clones that differed between time points or between blood and tumor. TCRdb stores this immuneACCESS table with in-frame sequences only. Part of the clones is absent; in the studies checked, under half of the shortfall reflects unresolved V genes, and no reason is known for the rest. That table gives V, J and clone size, and the DNA gave D and trimming. Across this sample there are some 67,000 clones, with approximately 88% seen only once. The top ten clonotypes cover roughly 3.2% of the sample.

Sequenced here: PBMCs, sampled around atezolizumab (anti-PD-L1) treatment. The chain was built from TRBV19 and TRBJ2-3; 9 bases in the middle match TRBD2. The TCR was taken from a man aged 55 to 70 with urothelial cancer. The CDR3 here reads CASSMDTSGSTDTQYF. The DNA is TGTGCCAGTAGTATGGATACTAGCGGGAGCACAGATACGCAGTATTTT. Here the CDR3 is joined to the reference TRBV19 and TRBJ2-3 genes, and the full variable domain is: DGGITQSPKYLFRKEGQNVTLSCEQNLNHDAMYWYRQDPGQGLRLIYYSQIVNDFQKGDIAEGYSVSREKKESFPLTVTSAQKNPTAFYLCASSMDTSGSTDTQYFGPGTRLTVL.